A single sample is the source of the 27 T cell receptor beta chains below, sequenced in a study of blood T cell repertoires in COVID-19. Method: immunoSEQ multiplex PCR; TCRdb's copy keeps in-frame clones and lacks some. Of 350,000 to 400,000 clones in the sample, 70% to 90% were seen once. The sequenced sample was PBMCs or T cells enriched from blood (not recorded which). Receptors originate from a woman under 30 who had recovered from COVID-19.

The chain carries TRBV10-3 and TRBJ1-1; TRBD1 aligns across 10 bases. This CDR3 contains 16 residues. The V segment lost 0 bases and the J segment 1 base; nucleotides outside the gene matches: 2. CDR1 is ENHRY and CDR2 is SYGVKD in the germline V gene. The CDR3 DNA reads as TGTGCCATCAGTGAGTCAAGGGACAGGGGGAACACTGAAGCTTTCTTT. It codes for CAISESRDRGNTEAFF.

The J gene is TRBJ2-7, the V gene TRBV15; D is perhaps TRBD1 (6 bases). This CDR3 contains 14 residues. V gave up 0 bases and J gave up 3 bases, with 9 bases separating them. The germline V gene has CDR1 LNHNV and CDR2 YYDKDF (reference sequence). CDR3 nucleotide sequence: TGTGCCACCAGCAGAGACAGGGGCCGCTACGAGCAGTACTTC. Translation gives CATSRDRGRYEQYF.

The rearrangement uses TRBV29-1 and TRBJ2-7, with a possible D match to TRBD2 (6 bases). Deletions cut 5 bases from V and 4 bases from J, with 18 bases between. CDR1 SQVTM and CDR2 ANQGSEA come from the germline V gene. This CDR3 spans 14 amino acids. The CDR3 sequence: CSVTPGLLVYEQYF. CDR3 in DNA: TGCAGCGTTACCCCGGGACTCCTTGTTTACGAGCAGTACTTC.

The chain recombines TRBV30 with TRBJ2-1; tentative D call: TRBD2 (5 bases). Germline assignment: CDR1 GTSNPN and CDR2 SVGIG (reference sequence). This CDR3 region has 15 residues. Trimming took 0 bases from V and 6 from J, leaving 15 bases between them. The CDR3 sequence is CAWSVGGTTLNEQFF. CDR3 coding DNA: TGTGCCTGGAGTGTAGGAGGAACGACACTCAATGAGCAGTTCTTC. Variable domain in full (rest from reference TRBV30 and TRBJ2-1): SQTIHQWPATLVQPVGSPLSLECTVEGTSNPNLYWYRQAAGRGLQLLFYSVGIGQISSEVPQNLSASRPQDRQFILSSKKLLLSDSGFYLCAWSVGGTTLNEQFFGPGTRLTVL.

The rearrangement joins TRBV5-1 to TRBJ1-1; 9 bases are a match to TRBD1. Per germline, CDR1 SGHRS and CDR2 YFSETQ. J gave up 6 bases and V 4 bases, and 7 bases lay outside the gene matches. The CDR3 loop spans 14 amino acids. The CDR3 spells CASSPRTGVAEAFF. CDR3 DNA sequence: TGCGCCAGCAGCCCCCGGACAGGGGTGGCTGAAGCTTTCTTT.

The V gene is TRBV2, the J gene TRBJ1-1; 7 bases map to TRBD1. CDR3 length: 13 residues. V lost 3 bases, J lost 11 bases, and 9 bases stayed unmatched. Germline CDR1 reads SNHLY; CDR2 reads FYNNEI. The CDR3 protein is CASSDKGTETAFF. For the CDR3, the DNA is TGTGCCAGCAGTGACAAGGGGACAGAGACCGCTTTCTTT.

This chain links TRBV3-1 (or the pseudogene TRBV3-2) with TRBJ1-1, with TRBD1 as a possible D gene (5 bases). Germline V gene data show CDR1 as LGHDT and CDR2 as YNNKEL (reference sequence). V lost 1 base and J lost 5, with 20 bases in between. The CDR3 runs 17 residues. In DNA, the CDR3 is TGTGCCAGCAGCCAAGCCCATATAATTCAGGGTAGGACTGAAGCTTTCTTT. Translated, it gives CASSQAHIIQGRTEAFF.

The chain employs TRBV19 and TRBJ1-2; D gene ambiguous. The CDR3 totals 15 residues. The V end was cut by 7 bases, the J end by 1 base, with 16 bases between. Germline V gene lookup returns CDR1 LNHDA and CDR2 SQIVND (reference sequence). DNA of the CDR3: TGTGCCAGTACCCGAATCGACACTGATAACTATGGCTACACCTTC. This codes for CASTRIDTDNYGYTF. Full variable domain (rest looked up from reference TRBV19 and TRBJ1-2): DGGITQSPKYLFRKEGQNVTLSCEQNLNHDAMYWYRQDPGQGLRLIYYSQIVNDFQKGDIAEGYSVSREKKESFPLTVTSAQKNPTAFYLCASTRIDTDNYGYTFGSGTRLTVV.

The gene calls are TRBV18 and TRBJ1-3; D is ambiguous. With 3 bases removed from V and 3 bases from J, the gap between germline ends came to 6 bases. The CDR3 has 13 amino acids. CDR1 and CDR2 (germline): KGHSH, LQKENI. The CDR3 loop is CASSPGNGNTIYF. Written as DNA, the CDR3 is TGTGCCAGCTCACCCGGTAATGGAAACACCATATATTTT.

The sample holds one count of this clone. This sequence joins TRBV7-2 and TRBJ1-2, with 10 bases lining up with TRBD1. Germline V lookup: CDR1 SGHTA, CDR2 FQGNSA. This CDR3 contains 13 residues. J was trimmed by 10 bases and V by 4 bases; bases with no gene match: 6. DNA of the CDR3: TGTGCCAGCAGCTCCCAGACAGGGGGCCCCTACACCTTC. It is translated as CASSSQTGGPYTF.

The DNA for the CDR3 is TGTGCCAGCAGCTTAGCGAGGCCCGTTAGCGGGGGCCCTTACTACAATGAGCAGTTCTTC. It is translated as CASSLARPVSGGPYYNEQFF. This sequence joins TRBV7-8 and TRBJ2-1; 9 nucleotides line up with TRBD2. CDR3 length: 20 amino acids. The V gene end was trimmed by 0 bases and the J gene end by 3 bases; junction bases not matched to a gene: 15. Germline lookup yields CDR1 SGHVS and CDR2 FQNEAQ.

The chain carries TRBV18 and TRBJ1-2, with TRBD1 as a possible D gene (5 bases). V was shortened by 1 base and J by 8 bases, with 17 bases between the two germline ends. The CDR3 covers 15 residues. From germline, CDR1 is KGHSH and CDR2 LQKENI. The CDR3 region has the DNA TGTGCCAGCTCACCACAAACGGGGGGAAAAGGGGGCTACACCTTC. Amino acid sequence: CASSPQTGGKGGYTF. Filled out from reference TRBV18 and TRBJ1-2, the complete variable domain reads NAGVMQNPRHLVRRRGQEARLRCSPMKGHSHVYWYRQLPEEGLKFMVYLQKENIIDESGMPKERFSAEFPKEGPSILRIQQVVRGDSAAYFCASSPQTGGKGGYTFGSGTRLTVV.

This chain's CDR3 is CASSISTGTYEQYF. CDR3 in DNA: TGTGCCAGTAGTATTTCCACGGGGACCTACGAGCAGTACTTC. The rearrangement joins TRBV19 to TRBJ2-7, with a possible D match to TRBD2 (5 bases). CDR3 size: 14 residues. Germline CDR1 LNHDA, CDR2 SQIVND (reference sequence). Trimming shortened V by 3 bases and J by 2 bases, and 11 bases separated the two germline ends.

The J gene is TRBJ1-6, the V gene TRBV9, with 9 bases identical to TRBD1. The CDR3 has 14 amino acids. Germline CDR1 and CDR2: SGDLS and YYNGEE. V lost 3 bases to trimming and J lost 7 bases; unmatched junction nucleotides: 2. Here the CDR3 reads CASSAGTGNSPLHF. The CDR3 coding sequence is TGTGCCAGCAGCGCCGGGACAGGGAATTCACCCCTCCACTTT.

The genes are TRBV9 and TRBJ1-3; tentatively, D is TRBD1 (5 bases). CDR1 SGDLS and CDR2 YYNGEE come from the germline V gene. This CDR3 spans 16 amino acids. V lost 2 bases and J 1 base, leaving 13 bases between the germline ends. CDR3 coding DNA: TGTGCCAGCAGCGTTGGGGGAGGATCATCTGGAAACACCATATATTTT. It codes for CASSVGGGSSGNTIYF.

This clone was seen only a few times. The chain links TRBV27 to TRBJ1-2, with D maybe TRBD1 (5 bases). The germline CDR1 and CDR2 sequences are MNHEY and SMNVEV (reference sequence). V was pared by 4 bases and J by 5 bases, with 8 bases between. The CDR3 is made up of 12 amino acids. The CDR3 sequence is CASSSQDYGYTF. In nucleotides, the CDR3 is TGTGCCAGCAGTTCACAGGATTATGGCTACACCTTC.

CDR3 nucleotides: TGTGCCAGCAGCCCCTCCCCGGGGTCGGGCTACACCTTC. It translates to CASSPSPGSGYTF. The chain couples TRBV7-2 to TRBJ1-2; D uncertain. The CDR3 is 13 residues long. Germline V gene sequence: CDR1 SGHTA, CDR2 FQGNSA. With 5 bases removed from V and 8 bases from J, the gap between germline ends came to 15 bases.

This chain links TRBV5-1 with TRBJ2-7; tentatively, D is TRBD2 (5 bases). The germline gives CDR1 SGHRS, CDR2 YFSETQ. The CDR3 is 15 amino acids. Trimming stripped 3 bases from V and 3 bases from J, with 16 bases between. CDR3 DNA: TGCGCCAGCAGCTGGGAAGGACTGCCTGACTACGAGCAGTACTTC. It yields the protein CASSWEGLPDYEQYF.

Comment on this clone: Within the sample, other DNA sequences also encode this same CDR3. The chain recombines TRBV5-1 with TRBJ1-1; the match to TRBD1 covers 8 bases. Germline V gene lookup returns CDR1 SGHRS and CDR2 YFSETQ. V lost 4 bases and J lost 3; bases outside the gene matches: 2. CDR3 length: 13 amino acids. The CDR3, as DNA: TGCGCCAGCAGCCAGACAGGGGACACTGAAGCTTTCTTT. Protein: CASSQTGDTEAFF.

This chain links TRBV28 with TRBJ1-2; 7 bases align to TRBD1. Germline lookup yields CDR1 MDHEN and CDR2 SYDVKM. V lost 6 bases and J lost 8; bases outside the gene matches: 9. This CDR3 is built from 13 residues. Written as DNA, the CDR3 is TGTGCCAGCAGGGAAACCGGGACAGAAGGCTACACCTTC. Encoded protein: CASRETGTEGYTF.

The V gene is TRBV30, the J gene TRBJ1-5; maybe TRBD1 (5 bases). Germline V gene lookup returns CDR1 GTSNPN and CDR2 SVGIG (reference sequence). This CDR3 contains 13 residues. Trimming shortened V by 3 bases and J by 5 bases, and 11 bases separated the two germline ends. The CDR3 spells CAWRLGGDQPQHF. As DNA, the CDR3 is TGTGCCTGGAGACTGGGGGGTGATCAGCCCCAGCATTTT.

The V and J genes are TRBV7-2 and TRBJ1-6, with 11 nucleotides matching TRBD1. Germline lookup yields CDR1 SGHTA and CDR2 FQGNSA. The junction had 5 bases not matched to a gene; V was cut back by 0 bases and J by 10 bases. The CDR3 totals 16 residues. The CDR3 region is CASSLAGQGVGSPLHF. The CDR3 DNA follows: TGTGCCAGCAGCTTAGCGGGACAGGGGGTAGGCTCACCCCTCCACTTT.

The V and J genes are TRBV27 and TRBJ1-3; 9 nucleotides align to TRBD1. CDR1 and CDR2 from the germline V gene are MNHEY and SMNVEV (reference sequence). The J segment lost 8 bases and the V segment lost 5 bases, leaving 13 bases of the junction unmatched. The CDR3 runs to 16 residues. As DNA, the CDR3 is TGTGCCAGCAGTGCTACCCGGACAGGGGCGGCGGACACCATATATTTT. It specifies CASSATRTGAADTIYF.

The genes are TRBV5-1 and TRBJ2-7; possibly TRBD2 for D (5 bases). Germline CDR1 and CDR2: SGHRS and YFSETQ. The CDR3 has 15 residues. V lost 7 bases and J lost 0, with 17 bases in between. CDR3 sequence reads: CASGYGRADSYEQYF. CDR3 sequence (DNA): TGCGCCAGCGGCTACGGGCGGGCGGACTCCTACGAGCAGTACTTC.

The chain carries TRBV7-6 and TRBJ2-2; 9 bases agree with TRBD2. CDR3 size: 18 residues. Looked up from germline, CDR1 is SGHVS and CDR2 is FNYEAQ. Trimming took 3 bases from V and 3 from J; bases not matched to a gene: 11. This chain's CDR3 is CASSFTSGTSLYTGELFF. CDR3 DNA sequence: TGTGCCAGCAGCTTTACATCCGGGACTAGCTTATACACCGGGGAGCTGTTTTTT.

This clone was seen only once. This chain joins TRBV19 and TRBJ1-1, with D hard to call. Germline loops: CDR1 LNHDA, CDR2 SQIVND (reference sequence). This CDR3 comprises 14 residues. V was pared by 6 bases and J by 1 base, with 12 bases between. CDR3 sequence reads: CASRPAYGNTEAFF. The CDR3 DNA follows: TGTGCCAGTAGACCCGCGTATGGGAACACTGAAGCTTTCTTT.

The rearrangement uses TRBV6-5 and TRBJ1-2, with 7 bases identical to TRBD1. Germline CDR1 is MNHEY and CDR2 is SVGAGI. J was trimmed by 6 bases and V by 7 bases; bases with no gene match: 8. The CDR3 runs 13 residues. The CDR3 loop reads CASTKTGIHGYTF. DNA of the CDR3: TGTGCCAGCACCAAGACAGGGATACATGGCTACACCTTC.